These 7 T cell receptor beta chains were all obtained from the same sample, sequenced in a study of T-cell memory formation after mild COVID-19. Each CDR3 protein gets one entry after TCRdb re-called the 5' RACE reads with MiXCR. The sample records 250,000 to 350,000 distinct CDR3 sequences, less than 20% being singletons. The source material was PBMCs or a T cell subset sorted from them (not recorded which). These receptors all stem from a man between 18 and 35 years old who had mild COVID-19 (a few samples of this study predate the infection). Cell type and time point are not known.

V usage is TRBV20-1 and J usage is TRBJ1-1; D might be TRBD1 (6 bases). CDR1 and CDR2 from the germline V gene are DFQATT and SNEGSKA (reference sequence). The CDR3 consists of 14 residues. V was cut by 2 bases and J by 5 bases, with 15 bases left in between. The DNA for the CDR3 is TGCAGTGCTAGATGGGGGGCCGGAACGACTGAAGCTTTCTTT. Translation: CSARWGAGTTEAFF.

The V and J genes are TRBV9 and TRBJ2-7; the D is unclear. Trimming cost V 0 bases and J 4 bases, with 11 bases left between them. The CDR3 is 14 amino acids. Per germline, CDR1 SGDLS and CDR2 YYNGEE. The CDR3 bases are TGTGCCAGCAGCGTAGGCACAAGCATTTACGAGCAGTACTTC. Its protein is CASSVGTSIYEQYF.

This clonotype was detected only once. The gene calls are TRBV5-1 and TRBJ2-1; 7 bases are shared with TRBD2. Germline V lookup: CDR1 SGHRS, CDR2 YFSETQ. The CDR3 runs to 17 residues. With V trimmed by 4 bases and J by 6 bases, 16 bases remained unmatched. The CDR3 region is CASSPRGSLAAANEQFF. The CDR3 nucleotides read TGCGCCAGCAGCCCCCGGGGTAGTCTAGCGGCCGCCAATGAGCAGTTCTTC.

The rearrangement links TRBV6-1 to TRBJ2-2; 11 bases fit TRBD2. The J segment lost 12 bases and the V segment lost 6 bases, leaving 9 bases of the junction unmatched. This CDR3 comprises 14 residues. The germline CDR1 and CDR2 sequences are MNHNS and SASEGT. The CDR3 DNA is TGTGCCAGCAGCCTTCCGGGACTAGCGGATAAGCTGTTTTTT. Translation: CASSLPGLADKLFF.

This chain uses TRBV7-2 with TRBJ1-5; no definite D call. Germline V lookup: CDR1 SGHTA, CDR2 FQGNSA. This CDR3 has 14 residues. V was shortened by 2 bases and J by 10 bases, with 15 bases between the two germline ends. Here the CDR3 DNA reads TGTGCCAGCAGCTTAAGACGGGAACATGGACCCCAGCATTTT. It encodes CASSLRREHGPQHF.

This rearrangement joins TRBV7-2 to TRBJ2-1; a weak D match, TRBD2 (7 bases). The length of the CDR3 is 17 residues. CDR1 and CDR2 (germline): SGHTA, FQGNSA. With 8 bases removed from V and 0 bases from J, the gap between germline ends came to 20 bases. The CDR3 reads CASGAFGGGPSYNEQFF. The CDR3 DNA follows: TGTGCCAGCGGAGCTTTCGGCGGGGGCCCCTCCTACAATGAGCAGTTCTTC.

This clonotype appeared a few times. V usage is TRBV29-1 and J usage is TRBJ1-1, with TRBD1 as a possible D gene (5 bases). Trimming removed 5 bases at V and 0 bases at J, with 10 bases between. Germline CDR1 and CDR2: SQVTM and ANQGSEA. CDR3 length: 13 residues. This CDR3 reads CSVRGRMNTEAFF. The CDR3, as DNA: TGCAGCGTTCGGGGCAGAATGAACACTGAAGCTTTCTTT. Variable domain in full (rest from reference TRBV29-1 and TRBJ1-1): SAVISQKPSRDICQRGTSLTIQCQVDSQVTMMFWYRQQPGQSLTLIATANQGSEATYESGFVIDKFPISRPNLTFSTLTVSNMSPEDSSIYLCSVRGRMNTEAFFGQGTRLTVV.